This passage covers 30 T cell receptor beta chains from one sample sequenced in a study of T-cell reconstitution after alpha-beta-depleted transplantation in children. During its preparation, the TCRbeta library received unique molecular identifiers. TCRdb fed the PCR reads into MiXCR, producing one record per CDR3 protein. Of under 850,000 distinct CDR3 sequences listed, approximately 14% are singletons. The starting material was PBMCs, obtained before TCRalphabeta/CD19-depleted stem cell transplant. The receptor set was obtained from a girl aged 2 to 9 with congenital amegakaryocytic thrombocytopenia, due to receive a stem cell transplant.

This clonotype was counted ten times or more. The chain employs TRBV7-9 and TRBJ1-2; 12 nucleotides agree with TRBD1. This CDR3 has 15 residues. Germline V gives CDR1 SEHNR, CDR2 FQNEAQ (reference sequence). After removal of 2 bases from V and 7 bases from J, the junction contained 5 bases not matched to a gene. The CDR3, as DNA: TGTGCCAGCAGCTTACTTGGGACAGGGGGCAGTGGCTACACCTTC. It yields the protein CASSLLGTGGSGYTF.

Worth noting for this clonotype: Just one base apart from a much larger clone, this may be a read error. The final CDR3 position lacks the conserved phenylalanine or tryptophan, pointing to a likely read error. The chain combines TRBV12-3 or TRBV12-4 with TRBJ2-7; maybe TRBD2 (5 bases). Trimming took 5 bases from V and 6 from J, leaving 20 bases between them. The CDR3 totals 15 residues. This CDR3 reads CASSPRTRPTGEQYL. CDR3 coding DNA: TGTGCCAGCAGTCCTCGGACTCGCCCGACCGGCGAGCAGTACCTC.

The chain couples TRBV7-3 to TRBJ2-5; D gene uncertain. The germline CDR1 and CDR2 sequences are SGHTA and FQGTGA. The CDR3 is 13 amino acids. Trimming took 1 base from V and 5 from J, leaving 8 bases between them. The CDR3 DNA reads TGTGCCAGCAGCTTAAAAGAGTGGGAGACCCAGTACTTC. Protein product: CASSLKEWETQYF.

The chain couples TRBV15 to TRBJ1-5; 7 bases are shared with TRBD1. V was clipped by 6 bases and J by 1 base; unmatched bases: 6. This CDR3 has 15 amino acids. Germline CDR1 LNHNV, CDR2 YYDKDF (reference sequence). CDR3 residues: CATRRQGGSNQPQHF. In DNA form, the CDR3 reads TGTGCCACCAGGCGACAGGGCGGGAGCAATCAGCCCCAGCATTTT.

This clonotype appeared many times. The DNA for the CDR3 is TGCAGTGCCTCCCCAGGGGAGGGCAATCAGCCCCAGCATTTT. It encodes CSASPGEGNQPQHF. The rearrangement links TRBV20-1 to TRBJ1-5; perhaps TRBD1 as D (6 bases). This CDR3 comprises 14 residues. CDR1 DFQATT and CDR2 SNEGSKA come from the germline V gene (reference sequence). The ends were cut back, 6 bases at V and 2 bases at J, with 14 bases in the middle.

This clonotype was counted many times. The CDR3 protein is CASSPFGGEQFF. CDR3 DNA: TGTGCCAGCAGTCCCTTCGGGGGTGAGCAGTTCTTC. The chain is built from TRBV12-3 or TRBV12-4 and TRBJ2-1; TRBD2 is a possible D gene (6 bases). The CDR3 is 12 amino acids. V gave up 5 bases and J gave up 9 bases, with 11 bases separating them.

This chain uses TRBV20-1 with TRBJ1-2; no clear D gene. Germline CDR1 and CDR2: DFQATT and SNEGSKA (reference sequence). V lost 7 bases and J lost 5, with 14 bases in between. The CDR3 has 12 amino acids. CDR3 in DNA: TGCAGTGTAAAGGTGGGAGGTTATGGCTACACCTTC. Translating it yields CSVKVGGYGYTF.

Many counts were recorded for this clonotype. The chain couples TRBV20-1 to TRBJ1-1, with D unclear. The CDR3 is 11 residues long. Trimming pared 4 bases from V and 4 bases from J, leaving 7 bases between. Germline lookup yields CDR1 DFQATT and CDR2 SNEGSKA (reference sequence). In DNA form, the CDR3 reads TGCAGTGCTACTGACACCACTGAAGCTTTCTTT. Translating it yields CSATDTTEAFF.

This clonotype was seen ten or more times. This chain connects TRBV20-1 to TRBJ2-1; 12 bases are a match to TRBD2. The junction had 8 bases not matched to a gene; V was cut back by 6 bases and J by 5 bases. Germline assignment: CDR1 DFQATT and CDR2 SNEGSKA (reference sequence). The CDR3 is 15 amino acids. CDR3 region: CSAPTSGSPHNEQFF. DNA of the CDR3: TGCAGTGCCCCGACTAGCGGGAGCCCTCACAATGAGCAGTTCTTC.

The chain is built from TRBV11-2 and TRBJ2-3; D not certain. The CDR3 extends over 16 amino acids. V lost 5 bases and J 1 base, leaving 16 bases between the germline ends. Germline CDR1 is SGHAT and CDR2 is FQNNGV. The DNA for the CDR3 is TGTGCCAGCAGCCGAGACACCAACGGCGGCACAGATACGCAGTATTTT. Protein product: CASSRDTNGGTDTQYF. Together with reference TRBV11-2 and TRBJ2-3, the CDR3 gives the full variable domain: EAGVAQSPRYKIIEKRQSVAFWCNPISGHATLYWYQQILGQGPKLLIQFQNNGVVDDSQLPKDRFSAERLKGVDSTLKIQPAKLEDSAVYLCASSRDTNGGTDTQYFGPGTRLTVL.

This clonotype was observed many times. One junction end disagrees with the germline gene, perhaps due to a read error. V and J are TRBV5-1 and TRBJ2-1; D remains unclear. Germline-derived CDR1 and CDR2 are SGHRS and YFSETQ. The CDR3 loop spans 8 amino acids. In nucleotides, the CDR3 is TGCGCCAGCAGCCGGCACCCCTTC. Protein sequence: CASSRHPF. The variable domain in full, with the rest retrieved from reference TRBV5-1 and TRBJ2-1, is KAGVTQTPRYLIKTRGQQVTLSCSPISGHRSVSWYQQTPGQGLQFLFEYFSETQRNKGNFPGRFSGRQFSNSRSEMNVSTLELGDSALYLCASSRHPFGPGTRLTVL.

The rearrangement joins TRBV30 to TRBJ1-4; D ambiguous. V lost 4 bases to trimming and J lost 2 bases, with 11 bases between them. The CDR3 covers 14 residues. Germline CDR1 is GTSNPN and CDR2 is SVGIG (reference sequence). In DNA, the CDR3 is TGTGCCTGGAATACGCTTTCTACTAATGAAAAACTGTTTTTT. Residues: CAWNTLSTNEKLFF.

In its sample, this clonotype was seen many times. This chain joins TRBV5-1 and TRBJ2-1, with D unresolved. The germline gives CDR1 SGHRS, CDR2 YFSETQ. V lost 0 bases, J lost 8 bases, and 15 bases lay in between. The CDR3 contains 15 residues. The DNA for the CDR3 is TGCGCCAGCAGCTTGGGAGGTTCGGTTCTCCATGAGCAGTTCTTC. This codes for CASSLGGSVLHEQFF.

The rearrangement joins TRBV5-6 to TRBJ2-7; 8 bases fit TRBD2. The CDR3 spans 14 residues. J was trimmed by 6 bases and V by 3 bases; bases with no gene match: 8. Germline values: CDR1 SGHDT, CDR2 YYEEEE. The CDR3 sequence is CASSSAGASGEQYF. The CDR3 bases are TGTGCCAGCAGCTCAGCGGGAGCATCGGGCGAGCAGTACTTC.

The DNA of the CDR3 is TGTGCCTGGAGTGTGGGGACTAGAAACTACGAGCAGTACTTC. Residues: CAWSVGTRNYEQYF. The chain joins TRBV30 to TRBJ2-7, with TRBD2 matching 8 bases. CDR1 and CDR2 from the germline V gene are GTSNPN and SVGIG (reference sequence). The CDR3 is 14 residues long. After removal of 0 bases from V and 3 bases from J, the junction contained 4 bases not matched to a gene.

This clonotype was picked up a small number of times. The chain carries TRBV28 and TRBJ2-1; D may be TRBD1 or TRBD2 (6 bases each). Germline CDR1 is MDHEN and CDR2 is SYDVKM. The CDR3 runs to 15 residues. Trimming took 7 bases from V and 2 from J, leaving 15 bases between them. CDR3 nucleotide sequence: TGTGCCAGCATCGGTCGGGGGCGCCCCTACAATGAGCAGTTCTTC. Protein product: CASIGRGRPYNEQFF.

This clonotype was counted at least ten times. CDR3 amino acids: CASSLPGLIYEQYF. Written as DNA, the CDR3 is TGTGCCAGCAGCCTGCCGGGACTTATTTACGAGCAGTACTTC. The V call is TRBV7-9, the J call TRBJ2-7; D might be TRBD2 (6 bases). Trimming cost V 5 bases and J 4 bases, with 15 bases left between them. Germline CDR1 SEHNR, CDR2 FQNEAQ (reference sequence). The CDR3 spans 14 residues.

This clonotype was seen a handful of times. The chain uses TRBV7-9 and TRBJ2-1, with D tentatively TRBD2 (6 bases). V gave up 5 bases and J gave up 9 bases, with 14 bases separating them. Per the germline V gene, CDR1 is SEHNR and CDR2 is FQNEAQ (reference sequence). The CDR3 has 13 amino acids. CDR3 sequence reads: CASSPELAFEQFF. The CDR3 coding sequence is TGTGCCAGCAGCCCAGAACTAGCTTTTGAGCAGTTCTTC.

This clonotype was counted between two and nine times. V usage is TRBV28 and J usage is TRBJ1-2; a weak D match, TRBD1 (5 bases). From germline, CDR1 is MDHEN and CDR2 SYDVKM. Trimming took 7 bases from V and 4 from J, leaving 13 bases between them. This CDR3 region has 13 residues. The CDR3 spells CASTPGWAYGYTF. For the CDR3, the DNA is TGTGCCAGCACACCAGGGTGGGCCTATGGCTACACCTTC.

In this sample, this clonotype turned up many times. The chain employs TRBV12-3 or TRBV12-4 and TRBJ1-2; D remains ambiguous. V was clipped by 1 base and J by 5 bases, with 11 bases between them. The CDR3 is 14 amino acids. In DNA, the CDR3 is TGTGCCAGCAGTTTAGGGGGTTTAGGTTATGGCTACACCTTC. Translating gives CASSLGGLGYGYTF.

This clonotype was counted only a few times. A much larger clone differs by one base, so this may be a read error. The V call is TRBV10-3, the J call TRBJ2-2; D remains unclear. The V gene's germline CDR1 is ENHRY and CDR2 SYGVKD. CDR3 size: 12 residues. V was cut by 2 bases and J by 2 bases, with 0 bases left in between. The CDR3 DNA sequence: TGTGCCATCAGTGAGAACACCGGGGAGCTGTTTTTT. Translation gives CAISENTGELFF.

This clonotype appeared many times. The chain uses TRBV12-3 or TRBV12-4 and TRBJ2-1; the match to TRBD1 covers 9 bases. V shed 4 bases, J shed 4 bases, and the junction held 8 bases outside the gene matches. The CDR3 totals 16 residues. Here the CDR3 reads CASSWGGTGTYNEQFF. Here the CDR3 DNA reads TGTGCCAGCAGTTGGGGCGGGACAGGGACGTACAATGAGCAGTTCTTC.

This clonotype was detected once. A much larger clone differs by one base, so this may be a read error. This chain uses TRBV20-1 with TRBJ2-5, with 7 positions matching TRBD2. The length of the CDR3 is 13 residues. Germline CDR1 reads DFQATT; CDR2 reads SNEGSKA (reference sequence). CDR3 loop: CCARAGSRGTQYF. CDR3 in DNA: TGCTGTGCTAGAGCGGGATCGAGGGGGACCCAGTACTTC.

In its sample, this clonotype was seen many times. The chain combines TRBV12-3 or TRBV12-4 with TRBJ2-1; D gene uncertain. V shed 5 bases and J shed 0 bases, with 8 bases lying between them. The CDR3 consists of 14 residues. CDR3 protein: CASSKKGSYNEQFF. The CDR3 DNA sequence: TGTGCCAGCAGTAAAAAGGGCTCCTACAATGAGCAGTTCTTC.

The rearrangement uses TRBV5-1 and TRBJ2-1, with unresolved D. The CDR3 has 14 amino acids. Trimming took 1 base from V and 7 from J, leaving 12 bases between them. Germline CDR1 and CDR2: SGHRS and YFSETQ. This CDR3 is CASSLSTERNEQFF. The CDR3 bases are TGCGCCAGCAGCTTGTCCACCGAGAGGAATGAGCAGTTCTTC.

This clonotype was counted at least ten times. The chain employs TRBV20-1 and TRBJ2-1; D ambiguous. The germline V gene has CDR1 DFQATT and CDR2 SNEGSKA (reference sequence). CDR3 size: 15 residues. Between the trimmed V and J ends, which lost 0 bases and 3 bases, there was a span of 12 bases. The CDR3 sequence: CSAREGIDLYNEQFF. The CDR3 DNA reads TGCAGTGCTAGAGAGGGGATAGACCTCTACAATGAGCAGTTCTTC.

This clonotype was seen repeatedly, ten times or more. The V and J genes are TRBV27 and TRBJ1-5; D gene uncertain. V shed 6 bases and J shed 2 bases, with 5 bases lying between them. The CDR3 consists of 12 residues. CDR1 is MNHEY and CDR2 is SMNVEV in the germline V gene (reference sequence). CDR3 in DNA: TGTGCCAGCAGGAGGGGCAATCAGCCCCAGCATTTT. Its translation is CASRRGNQPQHF.

This clonotype was counted at least ten times. V gene TRBV5-1 combines with J gene TRBJ2-1; possibly TRBD2 for D (5 bases). V shed 6 bases and J shed 0 bases, with 16 bases lying between them. This CDR3 is 16 amino acids long. Germline CDR1 is SGHRS and CDR2 is YFSETQ. In DNA form, the CDR3 reads TGCGCCAGCACCCAGAGTAGCCGGGACTCCTACAATGAGCAGTTCTTC. The encoded protein is CASTQSSRDSYNEQFF.

This clonotype was seen at least ten times. The chain links TRBV20-1 to TRBJ2-2; 7 bases are a match to TRBD2. Germline CDR1 is DFQATT and CDR2 is SNEGSKA (reference sequence). This CDR3 is built from 15 residues. Trimming cost V 7 bases and J 1 base; bases outside gene matches: 9. CDR3 DNA: TGCAGTGTCCCCGGTGGCGGGAGGAACACCGGGGAGCTGTTTTTT. Its translation: CSVPGGGRNTGELFF.

The CDR3 is CASRSPYQGNEQYF. DNA of the CDR3: TGTGCCAGCAGGAGTCCTTATCAGGGGAACGAGCAGTACTTC. This rearrangement joins TRBV12-3 or TRBV12-4 to TRBJ2-7, with D perhaps TRBD1 (6 bases). The CDR3 has 14 amino acids. Between the trimmed V and J ends, which lost 6 bases and 5 bases, there was a span of 17 bases.